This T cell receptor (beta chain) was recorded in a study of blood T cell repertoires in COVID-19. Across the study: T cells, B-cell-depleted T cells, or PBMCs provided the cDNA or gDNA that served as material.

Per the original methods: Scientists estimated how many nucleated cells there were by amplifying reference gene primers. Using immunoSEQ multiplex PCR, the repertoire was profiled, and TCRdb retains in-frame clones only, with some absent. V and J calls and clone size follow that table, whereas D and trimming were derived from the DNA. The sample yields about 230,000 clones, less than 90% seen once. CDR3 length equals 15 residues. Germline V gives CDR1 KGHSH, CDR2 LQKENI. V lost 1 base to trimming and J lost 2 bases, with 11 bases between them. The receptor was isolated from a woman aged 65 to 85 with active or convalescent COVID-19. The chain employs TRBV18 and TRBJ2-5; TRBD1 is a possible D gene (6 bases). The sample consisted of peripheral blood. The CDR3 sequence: CASSPRQATQETQYF. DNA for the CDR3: TGTGCCAGCTCACCACGACAGGCAACTCAAGAGACCCAGTACTTC.